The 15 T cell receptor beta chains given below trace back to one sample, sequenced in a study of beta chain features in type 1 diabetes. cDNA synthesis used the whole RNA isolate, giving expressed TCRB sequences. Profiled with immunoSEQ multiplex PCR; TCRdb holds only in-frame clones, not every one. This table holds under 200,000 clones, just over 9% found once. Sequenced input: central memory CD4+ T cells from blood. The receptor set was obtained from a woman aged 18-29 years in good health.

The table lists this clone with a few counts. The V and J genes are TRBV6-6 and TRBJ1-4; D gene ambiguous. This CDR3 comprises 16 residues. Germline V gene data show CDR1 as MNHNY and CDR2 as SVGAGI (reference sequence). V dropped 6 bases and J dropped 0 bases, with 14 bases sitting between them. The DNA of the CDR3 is TGTGCCAGCAGCTCAGACGGGATTGCAACTAATGAAAAACTGTTTTTT. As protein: CASSSDGIATNEKLFF.

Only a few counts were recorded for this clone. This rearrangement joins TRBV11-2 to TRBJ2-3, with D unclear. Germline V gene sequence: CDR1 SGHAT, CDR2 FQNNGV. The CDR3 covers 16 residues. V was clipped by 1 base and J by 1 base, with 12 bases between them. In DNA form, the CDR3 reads TGTGCCAGCAGCTTAGGTCACTCCGCCGGCACAGATACGCAGTATTTT. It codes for CASSLGHSAGTDTQYF.

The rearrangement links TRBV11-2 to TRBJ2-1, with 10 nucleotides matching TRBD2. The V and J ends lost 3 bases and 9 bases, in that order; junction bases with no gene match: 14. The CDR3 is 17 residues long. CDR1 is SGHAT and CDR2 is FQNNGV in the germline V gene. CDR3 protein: CASSLNSGGARVTEQFF. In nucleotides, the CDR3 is TGTGCCAGCAGCTTGAACAGCGGGGGGGCCAGAGTAACTGAGCAGTTCTTC.

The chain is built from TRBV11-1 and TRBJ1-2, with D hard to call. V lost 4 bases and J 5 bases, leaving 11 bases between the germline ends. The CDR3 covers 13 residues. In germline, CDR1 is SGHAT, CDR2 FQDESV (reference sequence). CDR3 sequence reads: CASSYRGGYGYTF. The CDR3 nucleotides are TGTGCCAGCAGCTACAGAGGAGGATATGGCTACACCTTC.

The CDR3 spells CASSESPGTGLAYEQYF. The CDR3 nucleotides read TGTGCCAGCAGCGAGAGTCCCGGGACAGGGTTAGCCTACGAGCAGTACTTC. This chain joins TRBV9 and TRBJ2-7; 9 nucleotides align to TRBD1. Germline CDR1 SGDLS, CDR2 YYNGEE. The ends lost 3 bases at V and 2 bases at J; junction bases unmatched: 12. The CDR3 is 17 residues long.

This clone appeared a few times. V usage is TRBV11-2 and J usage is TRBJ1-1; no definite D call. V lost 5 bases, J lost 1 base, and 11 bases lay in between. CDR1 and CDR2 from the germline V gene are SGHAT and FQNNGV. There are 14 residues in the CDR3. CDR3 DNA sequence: TGTGCCAGCAGCCCGAGCTGGTCGAACACTGAAGCTTTCTTT. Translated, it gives CASSPSWSNTEAFF.

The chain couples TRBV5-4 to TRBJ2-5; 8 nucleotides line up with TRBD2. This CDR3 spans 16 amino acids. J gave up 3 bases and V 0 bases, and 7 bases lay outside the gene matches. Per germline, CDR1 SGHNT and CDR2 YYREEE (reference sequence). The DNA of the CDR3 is TGTGCCAGCAGCTTGGCCGGGGCGGGGGGCGAAGAGACCCAGTACTTC. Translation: CASSLAGAGGEETQYF.

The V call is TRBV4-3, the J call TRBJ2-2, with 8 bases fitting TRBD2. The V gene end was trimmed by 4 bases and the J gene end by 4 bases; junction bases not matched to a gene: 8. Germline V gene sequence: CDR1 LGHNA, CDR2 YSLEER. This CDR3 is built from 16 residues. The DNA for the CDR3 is TGCGCCAGCAGCCCCGGACGGGGGGGCGGCACCGGGGAGCTGTTTTTT. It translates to CASSPGRGGGTGELFF.

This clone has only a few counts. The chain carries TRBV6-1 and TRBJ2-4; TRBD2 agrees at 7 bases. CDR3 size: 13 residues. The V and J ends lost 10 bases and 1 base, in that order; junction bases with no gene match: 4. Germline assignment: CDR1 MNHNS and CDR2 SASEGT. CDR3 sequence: CATLGGAKNIQYF. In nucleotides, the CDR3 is TGTGCCACCCTGGGGGGGGCCAAAAACATTCAGTACTTC.

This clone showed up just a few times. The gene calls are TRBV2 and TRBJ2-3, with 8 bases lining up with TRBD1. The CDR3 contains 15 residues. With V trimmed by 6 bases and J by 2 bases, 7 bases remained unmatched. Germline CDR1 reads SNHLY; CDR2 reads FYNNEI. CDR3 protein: CASRGDRTITDTQYF. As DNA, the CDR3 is TGTGCCAGCAGGGGGGACAGGACTATCACAGATACGCAGTATTTT.

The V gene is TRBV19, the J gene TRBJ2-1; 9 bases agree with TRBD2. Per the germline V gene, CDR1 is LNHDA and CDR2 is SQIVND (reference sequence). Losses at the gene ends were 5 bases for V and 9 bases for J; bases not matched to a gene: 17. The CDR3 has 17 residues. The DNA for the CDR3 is TGTGCCAGTAGTCCCCTATTGAGGGCGGGAGGGCCCGGTGAGCAGTTCTTC. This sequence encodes CASSPLLRAGGPGEQFF.

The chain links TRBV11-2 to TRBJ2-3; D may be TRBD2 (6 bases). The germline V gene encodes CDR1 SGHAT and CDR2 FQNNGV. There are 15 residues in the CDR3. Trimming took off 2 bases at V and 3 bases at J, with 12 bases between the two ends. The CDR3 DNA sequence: TGTGCCAGCAGCTTAATCGCGGGGCCGACAGATACGCAGTATTTT. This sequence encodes CASSLIAGPTDTQYF.

CDR3 loop: CASSWQGSANTIYF. CDR3 nucleotide sequence: TGTGCCAGCAGCTGGCAGGGAAGCGCGAACACCATATATTTT. The V gene is TRBV5-5, the J gene TRBJ1-3; D perhaps matches TRBD1 (5 bases). This CDR3 region has 14 residues. CDR1 is SGHKS and CDR2 is YYEKEE in the germline V gene (reference sequence). V was cut by 3 bases and J by 7 bases, with 14 bases left in between.

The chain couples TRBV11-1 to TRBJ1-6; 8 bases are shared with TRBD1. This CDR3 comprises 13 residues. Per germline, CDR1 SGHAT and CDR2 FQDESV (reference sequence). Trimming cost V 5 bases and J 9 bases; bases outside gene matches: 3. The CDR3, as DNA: TGTGCCAGCAGCGGGGACAGGAGTTCACCCCTCCACTTT. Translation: CASSGDRSSPLHF.

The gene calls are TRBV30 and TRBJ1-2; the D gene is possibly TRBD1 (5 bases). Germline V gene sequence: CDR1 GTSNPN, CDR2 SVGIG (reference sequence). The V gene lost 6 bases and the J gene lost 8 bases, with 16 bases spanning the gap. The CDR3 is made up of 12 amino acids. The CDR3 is CACNPDRYGYTF. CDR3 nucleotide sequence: TGTGCCTGCAATCCTGACAGATACGGCTACACCTTC.